This T cell receptor beta chain was captured by sequencing in a study of blood T cell repertoires in COVID-19 (dated by TCRdb to 2019 to 2021). About the study as a whole: The collaborator samples originated in the United States, Italy and Spain and spanned the acute and convalescent phases of COVID-19. The material from the prospective study consisted of cDNA or gDNA derived from T cells, B-cell-depleted T cells, or PBMCs. The dataset comprised deeply sampled blood TCRbeta repertoires from subjects exposed to, actively infected with, or recovered from COVID-19. The repertoires were released in a freely available public database meant as a resource for research on the immune response to SARS-CoV-2. Samples came from the ongoing ImmuneRACE study (first 160 participants) plus 1,254 subjects from 6 global collaborators. A de-identified subject ID, COVID-19 status, age in years and sex were almost always included in the sample metadata. Where HLA class I and class II types were available, the types were taken from metadata supplied by the sample provider, not from assay-based typing.

On this clone: The specificity of this receptor is unknown. No base quality information exists; no much larger clone differs at one position.

TCRbeta CDR3 regions were amplified from genomic DNA using the immunoSEQ Assay, a bias-controlled multiplex PCR. Processing in the source paper ran as follows. Nucleated cell counts per sample were estimated from amplification of reference gene primers within the assay. To quantify the absolute abundance of each unique TCRbeta CDR3 rearrangement, sequence reads were collapsed and filtered. For each sample, productive Simpson clonality was calculated as the square root of Simpson's diversity index over productive rearrangements. TCRdb mirrors the immuneACCESS table, restricted to in-frame sequences. Some clones are absent from its copies; in checked studies, under half trace to an unresolved V gene, and the reason for the others is unknown. Clone size and V and J calls were adopted from that table, with D and trimming inferred from the DNA. The sample has some 340,000 clones on record, about 90% of them singletons. Together, the top ten hold roughly 5.2% of the sample.

The CDR3 numbers 15 residues from cysteine through phenylalanine. Just the 45-base CDR3 DNA is kept, in frame starting at base 1. Looking up the germline V gene (reference sequence) yields CDR1 SEHNR and CDR2 FQNEAQ. Trimmed from V: 5 bases; trimmed from J: 6 bases; junction bases lacking a gene match: 11. In the prospective study, participants were 18 to 89 years old, resided in about 25 geographic areas of the United States, and were enrolled through a virtual design. To assign participants to cohorts, the prospective study relied on clinical history that participants themselves reported in a screening survey and a study questionnaire. Recovered participants in ImmuneRACE Cohort 3 were defined by two consecutive negative NP/OP PCR tests, clearance by a healthcare professional, or resolution of symptoms. Mobile phlebotomists in the prospective study collected whole blood, serum and a nasopharyngeal or oropharyngeal swab from every participant. Prospective study participants could optionally give additional blood draws and questionnaires over a roughly 2-month period. Blood samples from the prospective study were shipped frozen or at room temperature prior to DNA extraction.

Overall results and qualifications from the work: How much clinical and demographic metadata was included differed by source and by participant, and the metadata was provided uncurated.

The chain is made from TRBV7-9 and TRBJ2-7, with 9 bases matching TRBD1. The sample taken for sequencing was PBMCs or T cells enriched from blood (not recorded which). The TCR originated in a woman aged 30 to 39 who had recovered from COVID-19. The sequenced DNA is TGTGCCAGCAGCGCCTCTCCGGGACAGGGATCCGAGCAGTACTTC. Its protein is CASSASPGQGSEQYF.